The clone carrying this T cell receptor beta chain was detected many times. The antigen is undetermined. Each single cDNA molecule received a unique molecular identifier. TCRdb re-derived calls from the 5' RACE reads in MiXCR, one entry per CDR3 protein. The table has about 60,000 distinct CDR3 sequences, around 5.6% seen once. The data belong to a study of early T cells in non-severe SARS-CoV-2 infection. The wider study: It was bulk RNA from unsorted whole blood that was sequenced, and the chains were unpaired.

Broader study findings: In VDJdb matching, anti-spike CD8 responses were favored while private and CD4 specificities went missing.

Trimming took 3 bases from V and 8 from J, leaving 16 bases between them. This CDR3 is 14 amino acids long. Looked up from germline, CDR1 is MNHEY and CDR2 is SMNVEV (reference sequence). Sequences were obtained from whole blood. The sequence was obtained from an adult who was a healthcare worker with PCR-confirmed SARS-CoV-2 infection or an uninfected control (not recorded which). This chain joins TRBV27 and TRBJ1-1; perhaps TRBD1 as D (6 bases). The CDR3 sequence is CASSLTGQPGEAFF. CDR3 nucleotide sequence: TGTGCCAGCAGTTTGACGGGACAACCTGGGGAAGCTTTCTTT.